Many counts were recorded for the clone carrying this T cell receptor beta chain. As yet, its antigen is unknown. The data belong to a study of identical twins. General study findings and limits: Beta out-of-frame twin sharing showed a weaker excess.

Template switching, a step in the protocol, added a universal primer site, and cDNA carried unique molecular identifiers. MiXCR, applied by TCRdb to the 5' RACE reads, yields one record per CDR3 protein. Among approximately 220,000 distinct CDR3 sequences listed, approximately 8.3% were seen once. This sample was shared with a second study, whose subject was yellow fever vaccine responses in identical twins. That paper notes: The T cell response to vaccination in identical twins was reportedly partly convergent and partly personalized.

This TCR was sampled from a woman aged 18-29 years in good health. Input material: memory (CD45RO+) T cells sorted from blood.

Here the CDR3 reads CATSDSSGRVLGEQFF. The CDR3 coding sequence is TGTGCCACCAGTGACTCTAGCGGGAGGGTACTTGGTGAGCAGTTCTTC. The V and J genes are TRBV24-1 and TRBJ2-1, with 12 bases aligning to TRBD2. This CDR3 comprises 16 residues. V was clipped by 4 bases and J by 9 bases; unmatched bases: 9. Germline loops: CDR1 KGHDR, CDR2 SFDVKD.